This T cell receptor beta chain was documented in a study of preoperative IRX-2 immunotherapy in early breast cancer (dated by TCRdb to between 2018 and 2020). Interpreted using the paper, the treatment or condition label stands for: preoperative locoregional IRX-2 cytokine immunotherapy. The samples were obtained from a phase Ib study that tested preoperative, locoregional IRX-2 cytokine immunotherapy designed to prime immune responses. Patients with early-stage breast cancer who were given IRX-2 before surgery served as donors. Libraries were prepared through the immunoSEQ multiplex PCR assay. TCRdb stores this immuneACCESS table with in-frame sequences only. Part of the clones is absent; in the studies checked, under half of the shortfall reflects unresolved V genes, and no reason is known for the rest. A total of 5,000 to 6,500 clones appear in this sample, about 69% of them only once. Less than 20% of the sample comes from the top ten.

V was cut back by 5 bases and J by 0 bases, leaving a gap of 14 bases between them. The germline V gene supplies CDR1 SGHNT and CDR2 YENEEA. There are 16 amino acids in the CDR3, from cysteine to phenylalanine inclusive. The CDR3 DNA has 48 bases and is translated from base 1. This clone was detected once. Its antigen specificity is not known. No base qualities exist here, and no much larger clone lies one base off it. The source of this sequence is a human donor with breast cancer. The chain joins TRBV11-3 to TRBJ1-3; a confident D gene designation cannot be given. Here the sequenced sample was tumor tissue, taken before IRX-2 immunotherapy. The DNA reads TGTGCCAGCAGCACCCTTGGGTTAAGCTCTGGAAACACCATATATTTT. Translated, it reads CASSTLGLSSGNTIYF.